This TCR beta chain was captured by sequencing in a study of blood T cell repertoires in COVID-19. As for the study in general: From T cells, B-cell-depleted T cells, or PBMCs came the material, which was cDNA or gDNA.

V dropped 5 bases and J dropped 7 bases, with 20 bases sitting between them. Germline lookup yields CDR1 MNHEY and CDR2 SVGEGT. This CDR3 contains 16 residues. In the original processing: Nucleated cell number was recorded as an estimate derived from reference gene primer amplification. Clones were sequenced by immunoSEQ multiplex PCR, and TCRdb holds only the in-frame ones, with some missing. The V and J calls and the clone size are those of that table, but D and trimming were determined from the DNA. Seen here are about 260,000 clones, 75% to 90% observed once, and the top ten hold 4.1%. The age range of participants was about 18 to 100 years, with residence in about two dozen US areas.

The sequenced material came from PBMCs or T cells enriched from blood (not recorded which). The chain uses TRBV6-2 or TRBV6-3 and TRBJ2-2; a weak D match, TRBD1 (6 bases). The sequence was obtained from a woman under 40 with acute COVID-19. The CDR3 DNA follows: TGTGCCAGCAGTGCTAAGAGGGACACCAGGAACGGGGAGCTGTTTTTT. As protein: CASSAKRDTRNGELFF.